One and the same sample provided the 16 T cell receptor beta chains below, sequenced in a study of cytomegalovirus exposure and HLA in healthy donors. The PCR ran on 60 Vbeta and 13 Jbeta primers. Generated by immunoSEQ multiplex PCR, the TCRdb table keeps only in-frame clones and is missing some. The data include around 53,000 clones; the top ten clones carry around 12%. Sequenced: PBMCs. These receptors were taken from a man aged 18 to 30 in good health and CMV-seropositive.

The V and J genes are TRBV6-6 and TRBJ1-1; no reliable D call. CDR3 size: 14 residues. The V gene lost 5 bases and the J gene lost 0 bases, with 10 bases spanning the gap. From germline, CDR1 is MNHNY and CDR2 SVGAGI (reference sequence). In DNA form, the CDR3 reads TGTGCCAGCAGTCGACCCGGGGTGAACACTGAAGCTTTCTTT. Residues: CASSRPGVNTEAFF.

The chain uses TRBV7-9 and TRBJ2-3; TRBD2 aligns across 8 bases. The CDR3 is 14 amino acids. Germline V gene lookup returns CDR1 SEHNR and CDR2 FQNEAQ (reference sequence). The V segment lost 2 bases and the J segment 4 bases; nucleotides outside the gene matches: 2. The CDR3 is CASSLNGRADTQYF. The CDR3 DNA sequence: TGTGCCAGCAGCTTAAACGGGAGGGCAGATACGCAGTATTTT.

The chain has TRBV27 and TRBJ2-1, with D possibly matching TRBD2 (6 bases). Germline-derived CDR1 and CDR2 are MNHEY and SMNVEV (reference sequence). V was trimmed by 5 bases and J by 7 bases, leaving 15 bases between them. The CDR3 loop spans 14 amino acids. CDR3 residues: CASSIAGTSNEQFF. Written as DNA, the CDR3 is TGTGCCAGCAGTATAGCCGGGACTTCTAATGAGCAGTTCTTC.

The rearrangement joins TRBV2 to TRBJ2-1, with D possibly matching TRBD2 (6 bases). Looked up from germline, CDR1 is SNHLY and CDR2 is FYNNEI. The CDR3 is 13 amino acids. Deletions cut 1 base from V and 8 bases from J, with 9 bases between. CDR3 coding DNA: TGTGCCAGCAGTGAAGGGAGGGTGGATGAGCAGTTCTTC. This codes for CASSEGRVDEQFF.

On this clone: The identical CDR3 is also encoded by other nucleotide sequences in the sample. DNA of the CDR3: TGCGCCAGCAGCTTGGGTGCGGGAGTAGGCTACGAGCAGTACTTC. This gives the protein CASSLGAGVGYEQYF. The gene calls are TRBV5-1 and TRBJ2-7; 7 bases fit TRBD2. The junction had 6 bases not matched to a gene; V was cut back by 0 bases and J by 3 bases. Germline CDR1 and CDR2: SGHRS and YFSETQ. The CDR3 has 15 residues.

The CDR3 region has the DNA TGCGCCAGCAGCACGGGGGACGGATCGATCGGAATCTATGGCTACACCTTC. Translating it yields CASSTGDGSIGIYGYTF. The rearrangement joins TRBV5-1 to TRBJ1-2; D possibly corresponds to TRBD1 (5 bases). The CDR3 is made up of 17 amino acids. CDR1 and CDR2 from the germline V gene are SGHRS and YFSETQ. V dropped 4 bases and J dropped 4 bases, with 23 bases sitting between them.

This rearrangement joins TRBV5-1 to TRBJ2-1, with 11 bases identical to TRBD2. CDR1 and CDR2 (germline): SGHRS, YFSETQ. The CDR3 contains 17 residues. Germline trimming cut 0 bases from V and 4 bases from J; bases unmatched to any gene: 6. CDR3 residues: CASSLAMTSGKYNEQFF. Written as DNA, the CDR3 is TGCGCCAGCAGCTTGGCGATGACTAGCGGGAAATACAATGAGCAGTTCTTC.

The chain combines TRBV30 with TRBJ2-3; possibly TRBD2 for D (5 bases). Germline CDR1 and CDR2: GTSNPN and SVGIG (reference sequence). The V end was cut by 5 bases, the J end by 1 base, with 13 bases between. This CDR3 is 14 amino acids long. The CDR3 coding sequence is TGTGCCTGGGGCAGTTTGCGGGGCACAGATACGCAGTATTTT. Protein sequence: CAWGSLRGTDTQYF. Based on the CDR3 plus reference TRBV30 and TRBJ2-3, the full variable domain is SQTIHQWPATLVQPVGSPLSLECTVEGTSNPNLYWYRQAAGRGLQLLFYSVGIGQISSEVPQNLSASRPQDRQFILSSKKLLLSDSGFYLCAWGSLRGTDTQYFGPGTRLTVL.

The J gene is TRBJ2-1, the V gene TRBV30; D not certain. CDR1 is GTSNPN and CDR2 is SVGIG in the germline V gene (reference sequence). CDR3 length equals 11 residues. Trimming removed 0 bases at V and 9 bases at J, with 6 bases between. The CDR3 loop is CAWSVLGEQFF. CDR3 DNA sequence: TGTGCCTGGAGTGTACTCGGTGAGCAGTTCTTC.

The chain links TRBV4-1 to TRBJ1-2; 7 nucleotides line up with TRBD1. Germline lookup yields CDR1 MGHRA and CDR2 YSYEKL. Unmatched junction bases numbered 6, after V lost 6 bases and J lost 2 bases. The CDR3 loop spans 14 amino acids. CDR3 nucleotides: TGCGCCAGCAGGCTAAACAGGGGAAACTATGGCTACACCTTC. It encodes CASRLNRGNYGYTF.

V gene TRBV29-1 combines with J gene TRBJ2-2, with D possibly matching TRBD1 (6 bases). Germline assignment: CDR1 SQVTM and CDR2 ANQGSEA. V lost 6 bases, J lost 4 bases, and 18 bases lay in between. The CDR3 sequence is 15 residues long. CDR3 DNA sequence: TGCAGCGTCTTAAAACAGGGTGGTAGCACCGGGGAGCTGTTTTTT. This gives the protein CSVLKQGGSTGELFF.

The rearrangement uses TRBV18 and TRBJ2-7, with D perhaps TRBD2 (5 bases). Trimming cost V 0 bases and J 2 bases, with 8 bases left between them. This CDR3 region has 14 residues. Germline CDR1 KGHSH, CDR2 LQKENI. The CDR3 here is CASSPPSETYEQYF. CDR3 sequence (DNA): TGTGCCAGCTCACCACCTAGCGAGACCTACGAGCAGTACTTC.

The chain recombines TRBV5-1 with TRBJ2-7; 7 nucleotides match TRBD2. CDR1 and CDR2 (germline): SGHRS, YFSETQ. With V trimmed by 0 bases and J by 4 bases, 7 bases remained unmatched. This CDR3 contains 15 residues. The CDR3, as DNA: TGCGCCAGCAGCTTGGGAAGCGGGGTTCCGTACGAGCAGTACTTC. Its protein is CASSLGSGVPYEQYF.

V gene TRBV19 combines with J gene TRBJ1-1; 7 nucleotides agree with TRBD1. Germline lookup yields CDR1 LNHDA and CDR2 SQIVND (reference sequence). The CDR3 runs 15 residues. Germline trimming cut 11 bases from V and 0 bases from J; bases unmatched to any gene: 12. CDR3 amino acids: CAGKEKGQMNTEAFF. The CDR3 region has the DNA TGTGCCGGTAAAGAAAAGGGACAGATGAACACTGAAGCTTTCTTT.

The gene calls are TRBV5-1 and TRBJ2-1, with 11 bases identical to TRBD2. After removal of 0 bases from V and 8 bases from J, the junction contained 10 bases not matched to a gene. CDR1 is SGHRS, CDR2 YFSETQ, per germline. The CDR3 has 17 amino acids. The CDR3 spells CASSLGTTSGITDEQFF. CDR3 nucleotides: TGCGCCAGCAGCTTGGGTACGACTAGCGGGATAACGGATGAGCAGTTCTTC.

The chain joins TRBV11-2 to TRBJ2-2; D might be TRBD2 (5 bases). The V end lost 2 bases, the J end lost 6 bases, and 13 bases lay between the germline ends. This CDR3 is 15 amino acids long. Germline CDR1 SGHAT, CDR2 FQNNGV. In DNA form, the CDR3 reads TGTGCCAGCAGCTTAAGTCAGATCGGGGCCGGGGAGCTGTTTTTT. Translated: CASSLSQIGAGELFF.